The present TCR beta chain was sequenced within a study of CD8 T cells in Susac syndrome. Study conclusions and caveats: The TCR sequencing and HLA analysis in the study involved a relatively small number of individuals, as the study acknowledged.

V lost 4 bases and J lost 7, with 18 bases in between. CDR1 SGDLS and CDR2 YYNGEE come from the germline V gene. CDR3 length: 15 residues. Random-hexamer reverse transcription was applied to roughly 0.5 to 1 ug RNA. Amplification of TCR beta CDR3 used immunoSEQ multiplex PCR across 54 Vbeta and 13 Jbeta. Using its own MiXCR run on the immunoSEQ multiplex PCR reads, TCRdb lists one record per CDR3 protein. The repertoire has about 200,000 distinct CDR3 sequences, about 95% of them found once; the top ten carry roughly 0.088%. Comments on this clonotype: Its specificity is not known.

The multiple sclerosis controls were treatment-naive patients affected by stable or active relapsing-remitting disease. Negative magnetic isolation gave CD8+ and CD4+ cells; FACS enriched CD8+ TEMRA. The sequencing input was CD4+ T cells from PBMCs. The clonotype was recovered from a human donor with multiple sclerosis. The rearrangement uses TRBV9 and TRBJ2-1; unclear D gene. The CDR3 region is CASSPRGWYVNEQFF. In DNA, the CDR3 is TGTGCCAGCAGCCCCCGTGGGTGGTATGTAAATGAGCAGTTCTTC.